Each of the 25 T cell receptor beta chains below was sequenced from the same sample in a study of blood T cell repertoires in COVID-19. The protocol was immunoSEQ multiplex PCR, while the TCRdb copy is restricted to in-frame clones and leaves out a portion. The sample lists 85,000 to 130,000 clones, roughly 90% occurring once. Sequenced sample: peripheral blood. Source of these receptors: a woman aged 55-75 years with acute or convalescent COVID-19.

The rearrangement uses TRBV19 and TRBJ2-2; D ambiguous. Germline V gene lookup returns CDR1 LNHDA and CDR2 SQIVND (reference sequence). V was shortened by 6 bases and J by 4 bases, with 12 bases between the two germline ends. This CDR3 has 14 amino acids. The CDR3 DNA is TGTGCCAGTAGGCCAACAGTTACCACCGGGGAGCTGTTTTTT. This codes for CASRPTVTTGELFF.

The genes are TRBV11-2 and TRBJ2-7; D is ambiguous. The V end was cut by 0 bases, the J end by 1 base, with 7 bases between. The CDR3 has 14 residues. Germline CDR1 reads SGHAT; CDR2 reads FQNNGV. CDR3 loop: CASSLDQVSYEQYF. CDR3 coding DNA: TGTGCCAGCAGCTTAGATCAGGTGTCCTACGAGCAGTACTTC.

The rearrangement joins TRBV9 to TRBJ2-1, with a weak D call TRBD1 (6 bases). This CDR3 has 15 residues. V was pared by 4 bases and J by 2 bases, with 13 bases between. Per the germline V gene, CDR1 is SGDLS and CDR2 is YYNGEE. CDR3 nucleotides: TGTGCCAGCAGCAGAGGGGGAGTGCCCTACAATGAGCAGTTCTTC. This gives the protein CASSRGGVPYNEQFF.

The chain links TRBV14 to TRBJ1-4, with D unclear. The CDR3 loop spans 14 amino acids. Germline V gives CDR1 SGHDN, CDR2 FVKESK. V was trimmed by 4 bases and J by 4 bases, leaving 10 bases between them. CDR3 loop: CASSPHGSNEKLFF. CDR3 nucleotides: TGTGCCAGCAGCCCCCACGGGAGTAATGAAAAACTGTTTTTT.

CDR3 sequence: CAWSMAGGGTDTQYF. The CDR3 DNA reads TGTGCCTGGAGTATGGCGGGGGGTGGGACAGATACGCAGTATTTT. The V gene is TRBV30, the J gene TRBJ2-3; 8 positions agree with TRBD2. Germline trimming cut 2 bases from V and 3 bases from J; bases unmatched to any gene: 7. Germline V gene data show CDR1 as GTSNPN and CDR2 as SVGIG (reference sequence). This CDR3 has 15 residues.

The V and J genes are TRBV19 and TRBJ2-5; the match to TRBD2 covers 8 bases. Germline CDR1 and CDR2: LNHDA and SQIVND (reference sequence). V lost 6 bases, J lost 4 bases, and 13 bases stayed unmatched. The CDR3 is made up of 16 amino acids. DNA for the CDR3: TGTGCCAGTAGCCGATCCGGACGGGGGGGCGGAGAGACCCAGTACTTC. It yields the protein CASSRSGRGGGETQYF. The full variable domain, completed using reference TRBV19 and TRBJ2-5, is DGGITQSPKYLFRKEGQNVTLSCEQNLNHDAMYWYRQDPGQGLRLIYYSQIVNDFQKGDIAEGYSVSREKKESFPLTVTSAQKNPTAFYLCASSRSGRGGGETQYFGPGTRLLVL.

V usage is TRBV6-5 and J usage is TRBJ1-1; tentative D call: TRBD1 (6 bases). V dropped 4 bases and J dropped 3 bases, with 9 bases sitting between them. The CDR3 covers 13 residues. Germline CDR1 and CDR2: MNHEY and SVGAGI. For the CDR3, the DNA is TGTGCCAGCAGTTTCGAGGGGGACACTGAAGCTTTCTTT. Translating it yields CASSFEGDTEAFF.

This chain joins TRBV19 and TRBJ2-5, with D unresolved. Germline V gives CDR1 LNHDA, CDR2 SQIVND (reference sequence). Trimming removed 4 bases at V and 5 bases at J, with 11 bases between. The CDR3 sequence is 13 residues long. CDR3 in DNA: TGTGCCAGTAGTACCCCTCCGGGTGAGACCCAGTACTTC. It encodes CASSTPPGETQYF.

The chain is built from TRBV9 and TRBJ2-1; TRBD2 matches at 7 bases. Looked up from germline, CDR1 is SGDLS and CDR2 is YYNGEE. The CDR3 loop spans 12 amino acids. V trimming: 8 bases; J trimming: 4 bases; junction bases outside the gene matches: 3. The CDR3: CARREFYNEQFF. DNA of the CDR3: TGTGCCAGGCGGGAGTTTTACAATGAGCAGTTCTTC.

The CDR3 DNA reads TGTGCCAGCAGCAAAGAGAGTGGCGGGAGCTCCTACGAGCAGTACTTC. It yields the protein CASSKESGGSSYEQYF. This chain joins TRBV21-1 and TRBJ2-7; the D segment call TRBD2 is taken from the table without a DNA check. TRBV21-1 constitutes a pseudogene. CDR3 length equals 16 residues.

J is TRBJ2-3 and V is TRBV27; D not resolved. The V gene lost 5 bases and the J gene lost 0 bases, with 6 bases spanning the gap. The CDR3 covers 13 residues. Per the germline V gene, CDR1 is MNHEY and CDR2 is SMNVEV (reference sequence). This chain's CDR3 is CASSPSSTDTQYF. DNA for the CDR3: TGTGCCAGCAGTCCCTCTAGCACAGATACGCAGTATTTT.

The count of this clone is one. The rearrangement uses TRBV7-8 and TRBJ1-5; no reliable D call. V was shortened by 3 bases and J by 6 bases, with 6 bases between the two germline ends. Germline values: CDR1 SGHVS, CDR2 FQNEAQ. The CDR3 has 12 amino acids. The CDR3 here is CASSFPGQPQHF. The CDR3 DNA follows: TGTGCCAGCAGCTTCCCAGGTCAGCCCCAGCATTTT.

The chain employs TRBV13 and TRBJ2-3; TRBD2 aligns across 7 bases. J gave up 3 bases and V 5 bases, and 11 bases lay outside the gene matches. The germline V gene has CDR1 PRHDT and CDR2 FYEKMQ (reference sequence). The CDR3 extends over 16 amino acids. For the CDR3, the DNA is TGTGCCAGCAGCCCATCGGGACTAACCACGACAGATACGCAGTATTTT. Encoded protein: CASSPSGLTTTDTQYF.

The V gene is TRBV19, the J gene TRBJ1-4, with TRBD1 identical over 7 bases. Looked up from germline, CDR1 is LNHDA and CDR2 is SQIVND (reference sequence). V was pared by 6 bases and J by 0 bases, with 7 bases of the junction left unmatched. The CDR3 is 16 amino acids. The CDR3 DNA sequence: TGTGCCAGTAGCCGGGACAGCCTTGCAACTAATGAAAAACTGTTTTTT. It encodes CASSRDSLATNEKLFF.

The chain carries TRBV6-5 and TRBJ2-2; 7 nucleotides match TRBD2. V lost 0 bases and J lost 1; bases outside the gene matches: 2. The CDR3 loop spans 16 amino acids. From germline, CDR1 is MNHEY and CDR2 SVGAGI. CDR3 loop: CASSYSLAVNTGELFF. As DNA, the CDR3 is TGTGCCAGCAGTTACTCGCTAGCGGTGAACACCGGGGAGCTGTTTTTT.

The chain uses TRBV6-4 and TRBJ2-1; TRBD2 aligns across 10 bases. In germline, CDR1 is MRHNA, CDR2 SNTAGT. After removal of 6 bases from V and 1 base from J, the junction contained 3 bases not matched to a gene. The CDR3 loop spans 15 amino acids. The CDR3 nucleotides read TGTGCCAGCAGCCGTAGCGGGAGGTCCTACAATGAGCAGTTCTTC. Amino acids: CASSRSGRSYNEQFF.

The chain uses TRBV28 and TRBJ1-2, with a weak D call TRBD1 (5 bases). The CDR3 is made up of 13 amino acids. CDR1 MDHEN and CDR2 SYDVKM come from the germline V gene. Trimming took off 4 bases at V and 2 bases at J, with 8 bases between the two ends. CDR3 amino acids: CASSSGDNYGYTF. The CDR3, as DNA: TGTGCCAGCAGTTCGGGGGACAACTATGGCTACACCTTC.

This chain links TRBV23-1 with TRBJ2-3, with 11 bases lining up with TRBD2. TRBV23-1 is placed among ORFs of uncertain function. The CDR3 is 20 amino acids. J lost 1 base, V lost 7 bases, and 19 bases had no gene match. CDR3 region: CASTESGGQRLAGRTDTQYF. The DNA of the CDR3 is TGCGCCAGCACGGAATCAGGGGGGCAAAGACTAGCGGGGCGCACAGATACGCAGTATTTT.

This clone was picked up one time. The CDR3 here is CASSQDGLSNQPQHF. The CDR3 region has the DNA TGTGCCAGCAGCCAAGACGGACTCTCAAATCAGCCCCAGCATTTT. This rearrangement joins TRBV4-2 to TRBJ1-5; D is uncertain. The germline V gene encodes CDR1 LGHNA and CDR2 YNFKEQ. Trimming took 0 bases from V and 4 from J, leaving 10 bases between them. CDR3 size: 15 residues.

This clone was found a few times. The chain couples TRBV29-1 to TRBJ1-1; D may be TRBD1 (6 bases). Trimming pared 6 bases from V and 3 bases from J, leaving 14 bases between. Germline V gene sequence: CDR1 SQVTM, CDR2 ANQGSEA. The CDR3 is 13 residues long. CDR3 sequence (DNA): TGCAGCGTGGAATTGACAGGTCACACTGAAGCTTTCTTT. It translates to CSVELTGHTEAFF. The full variable domain, with the rest looked up from reference TRBV29-1 and TRBJ1-1, is SAVISQKPSRDICQRGTSLTIQCQVDSQVTMMFWYRQQPGQSLTLIATANQGSEATYESGFVIDKFPISRPNLTFSTLTVSNMSPEDSSIYLCSVELTGHTEAFFGQGTRLTVV.

The rearrangement uses TRBV19 and TRBJ1-1; D perhaps matches TRBD1 (5 bases). The germline CDR1 and CDR2 sequences are LNHDA and SQIVND (reference sequence). The CDR3 runs to 13 residues. V lost 5 bases to trimming and J lost 8 bases, with 15 bases between them. The CDR3 nucleotides read TGTGCCAGTAGTGGGATGACAGCTACCGAAGCTTTCTTT. Protein product: CASSGMTATEAFF.

The chain couples TRBV6-1 to TRBJ1-2; D not resolved. This CDR3 has 13 amino acids. Trimming shortened V by 1 base and J by 0 bases, and 3 bases separated the two germline ends. The germline V gene has CDR1 MNHNS and CDR2 SASEGT. In DNA, the CDR3 is TGTGCCAGCAGTGAAGGTACTAACTATGGCTACACCTTC. Amino acids: CASSEGTNYGYTF.

The chain uses TRBV10-3 and TRBJ1-4; D is unresolved. CDR1 ENHRY and CDR2 SYGVKD come from the germline V gene. The V end lost 4 bases, the J end lost 5 bases, and 8 bases lay between the germline ends. The CDR3 runs to 13 residues. The CDR3 region has the DNA TGTGCCATCAGTGTGGTGGAGAATGAAAAACTGTTTTTT. Residues: CAISVVENEKLFF.

This clone was found once. V gene TRBV6-1 combines with J gene TRBJ1-5, with 9 bases matching TRBD1. CDR3 length equals 16 residues. Germline lookup yields CDR1 MNHNS and CDR2 SASEGT. Trimming at V came to 1 base and at J to 7 bases, leaving 8 bases not matched to a gene. This CDR3 reads CASSEVGTGIRQPQHF. The CDR3 nucleotides read TGTGCCAGCAGTGAAGTTGGGACAGGGATTCGACAGCCCCAGCATTTT.

The CDR3 coding sequence is TGCAGTGCTAGGTTGTATGCTCGGGCTTTCTTT. Residues: CSARLYARAFF. The chain carries TRBV20-1 and TRBJ1-1; no clear D. Trimming took off 3 bases at V and 11 bases at J, with 13 bases between the two ends. The CDR3 has 11 amino acids. Looked up from germline, CDR1 is DFQATT and CDR2 is SNEGSKA (reference sequence).